This entry describes one TCR beta chain. This specimen comes from a study of T cell changes during pregnancy in multiple sclerosis. Sequencing used immunoSEQ multiplex PCR; TCRdb keeps in-frame clones, though not all of them. The table lists some 80,000 clones, around 96% of them singletons. The receptor was derived from a female donor with multiple sclerosis, enrolled in a pregnancy study. The source was peripheral blood, collected in the second trimester of pregnancy.

The CDR3 reads CASRAGTGFGYTF. As DNA, the CDR3 is TGTGCCAGCAGAGCCGGGACAGGGTTTGGCTACACCTTC. The chain couples TRBV2 to TRBJ1-2, with 9 bases fitting TRBD1. Germline loops: CDR1 SNHLY, CDR2 FYNNEI. After removal of 6 bases from V and 7 bases from J, the junction contained 6 bases not matched to a gene. CDR3 length: 13 residues. Variable domain in full (rest from reference TRBV2 and TRBJ1-2): EPEVTQTPSHQVTQMGQEVILRCVPISNHLYFYWYRQILGQKVEFLVSFYNNEISEKSEIFDDQFSVERPDGSNFTLKIRSTKLEDSAMYFCASRAGTGFGYTFGSGTRLTVV.